The 21 T cell receptor beta chains given below trace back to one sample, sequenced in a study of T cells in Graves' hyperthyroidism and ophthalmopathy. Amplified TCR beta CDR3 regions came from RNA transcripts. During a first-round RT-PCR of the TCR CDR3, the HTBI primer set was used. TCRdb itself ran the multiplex PCR reads through MiXCR, one entry per CDR3 protein. This table has about 400,000 distinct CDR3 sequences, over 12% appearing once. Sequenced: blood. All receptors come from a man between 18 and 29 years old with Graves' ophthalmopathy.

The chain couples TRBV10-1 to TRBJ2-3, with TRBD1 matching over 7 bases. Germline loops: CDR1 WNHNN, CDR2 SYGVQD (reference sequence). This CDR3 comprises 15 residues. V lost 5 bases, J lost 4 bases, and 9 bases stayed unmatched. This chain's CDR3 is CASSPTGEKADTQYF. DNA for the CDR3: TGCGCCAGCAGTCCAACAGGGGAGAAAGCAGATACGCAGTATTTT.

This clonotype was recorded many times. The chain couples TRBV5-1 to TRBJ1-6; a possible D gene is TRBD1 (6 bases). Germline V lookup: CDR1 SGHRS, CDR2 YFSETQ. Deletions cut 5 bases from V and 5 bases from J, with 8 bases between. This CDR3 has 13 residues. The CDR3 DNA sequence: TGCGCCAGCAGGCAGGGGCATAATTCACCCCTCCACTTT. Protein product: CASRQGHNSPLHF. Full variable domain (missing parts from reference TRBV5-1 and TRBJ1-6): KAGVTQTPRYLIKTRGQQVTLSCSPISGHRSVSWYQQTPGQGLQFLFEYFSETQRNKGNFPGRFSGRQFSNSRSEMNVSTLELGDSALYLCASRQGHNSPLHFGNGTRLTVT.

This clonotype was detected many times. The chain is built from TRBV11-2 and TRBJ2-2; D gene ambiguous. The CDR3 is 15 amino acids. V lost 6 bases and J lost 0, with 11 bases in between. From germline, CDR1 is SGHAT and CDR2 FQNNGV. In DNA, the CDR3 is TGTGCCAGCAGTTCGACGTTCGCGAACACCGGGGAGCTGTTTTTT. Translated: CASSSTFANTGELFF.

This clonotype turned up a few times. The genes are TRBV9 and TRBJ2-2; TRBD2 agrees at 9 bases. CDR1 and CDR2 from the germline V gene are SGDLS and YYNGEE. The CDR3 runs 18 residues. V lost 5 bases, J lost 0 bases, and 11 bases stayed unmatched. The CDR3 loop is CASSLSGGVFANTGELFF. In DNA, the CDR3 is TGTGCCAGCAGTCTTAGCGGGGGCGTTTTCGCGAACACCGGGGAGCTGTTTTTT. The full variable domain, its missing parts supplied by reference TRBV9 and TRBJ2-2, is DSGVTQTPKHLITATGQRVTLRCSPRSGDLSVYWYQQSLDQGLQFLIQYYNGEERAKGNILERFSAQQFPDLHSELNLSSLELGDSALYFCASSLSGGVFANTGELFFGEGSRLTVL.

The V gene is TRBV29-1, the J gene TRBJ2-7; 9 nucleotides align to TRBD1. V was pared by 7 bases and J by 4 bases, with 8 bases of the junction left unmatched. Germline V gene lookup returns CDR1 SQVTM and CDR2 ANQGSEA. This CDR3 has 13 residues. The CDR3 loop is CSAAGQGMYEQYF. DNA of the CDR3: TGCAGCGCGGCCGGACAGGGGATGTACGAGCAGTACTTC.

This clonotype was detected only a few times. The genes are TRBV19 and TRBJ2-7; 10 bases match TRBD2. Germline V lookup: CDR1 LNHDA, CDR2 SQIVND (reference sequence). The CDR3 covers 15 residues. V was pared by 3 bases and J by 2 bases, with 4 bases of the junction left unmatched. The CDR3 DNA sequence: TGTGCCAGTAGTATTCAGCTAGCGGGGGCCTACGAGCAGTACTTC. Amino acids: CASSIQLAGAYEQYF.

This clonotype was recorded a few times. The J gene is TRBJ2-2, the V gene TRBV3-1; tentatively, D is TRBD2 (6 bases). The CDR3 totals 15 residues. The germline V gene encodes CDR1 LGHDT and CDR2 YNNKEL (reference sequence). Trimming removed 1 base at V and 6 bases at J, with 12 bases between. Written as DNA, the CDR3 is TGTGCCAGCAGCCAAGGGGACTCTCATTCCGGGGAGCTGTTTTTT. Translating it yields CASSQGDSHSGELFF.

Many counts were recorded for this clonotype. This chain connects TRBV7-8 to TRBJ2-5; 12 bases agree with TRBD2. The J segment lost 4 bases and the V segment lost 2 bases, leaving 11 bases of the junction unmatched. Germline V gene sequence: CDR1 SGHVS, CDR2 FQNEAQ. This CDR3 has 18 amino acids. CDR3 coding DNA: TGTGCCAGCAGCTTAATCGGTTGGGCTAGCGGGAGGGCAGAGACCCAGTACTTC. Translated, it gives CASSLIGWASGRAETQYF. The complete variable domain, with remaining parts taken from reference TRBV7-8 and TRBJ2-5, reads GAGVSQSPRYKVAKRGQDVALRCDPISGHVSLFWYQQALGQGPEFLTYFQNEAQLDKSGLPSDRFFAERPEGSVSTLKIQRTQQEDSAVYLCASSLIGWASGRAETQYFGPGTRLLVL.

V gene TRBV5-1 combines with J gene TRBJ2-3; D gene ambiguous. In germline, CDR1 is SGHRS, CDR2 YFSETQ. This CDR3 is built from 12 residues. The V gene lost 4 bases and the J gene lost 5 bases, with 8 bases spanning the gap. The CDR3 is CASSPMGDTQYF. The CDR3 bases are TGCGCCAGCAGCCCGATGGGAGATACGCAGTATTTT.

This clonotype has ten or more counts. For the CDR3, the DNA is TGTGCCAGCAGGGGACGCCGGGGGCGCTACGAGCAGTACTTC. As protein: CASRGRRGRYEQYF. This chain joins TRBV27 and TRBJ2-7; tentatively, D is TRBD1 or TRBD2 (6 bases each). The CDR3 is made up of 14 amino acids. V was clipped by 6 bases and J by 3 bases, with 15 bases between them. Germline CDR1 and CDR2: MNHEY and SMNVEV (reference sequence).

This clonotype occurred many times. The rearrangement links TRBV6-1 to TRBJ2-1; a possible D gene is TRBD1 (6 bases). The CDR3 spans 14 residues. Deletions cut 5 bases from V and 1 base from J, with 9 bases between. Germline lookup yields CDR1 MNHNS and CDR2 SASEGT. DNA of the CDR3: TGTGCCAGCAGTAGGACAGCATCCTACAATGAGCAGTTCTTC. Encoded protein: CASSRTASYNEQFF.

Ten or more counts support this clonotype. The rearrangement joins TRBV12-3 or TRBV12-4 to TRBJ2-3; perhaps D is TRBD1 or TRBD2 (6 bases each). V was shortened by 3 bases and J by 9 bases, with 16 bases between the two germline ends. The CDR3 is 14 amino acids. The CDR3 loop is CASSFPRGQWTQYF. CDR3 nucleotides: TGTGCCAGCAGTTTCCCACGGGGGCAGTGGACGCAGTATTTT.

This clonotype was counted at least ten times. J is TRBJ2-3 and V is TRBV7-9; TRBD2 aligns across 8 bases. The CDR3 spans 15 residues. Losses at the gene ends were 5 bases for V and 6 bases for J; bases not matched to a gene: 10. Germline V lookup: CDR1 SEHNR, CDR2 FQNEAQ (reference sequence). The CDR3, as DNA: TGTGCCAGCAGCGTGGGACTAGTGATATTCGATACGCAGTATTTT. This gives the protein CASSVGLVIFDTQYF.

This clonotype was seen a handful of times. At one of its ends the junction is not consistent with the germline gene, which may arise from a read error. V usage is TRBV12-5 and J usage is TRBJ2-2, with D perhaps matching TRBD1 or TRBD2 (5 bases each). Germline V lookup: CDR1 LGHNT, CDR2 FRNRAP. The CDR3 runs 15 residues. CDR3 sequence: CASGLDFGGSGELFF. CDR3 nucleotides: TGTGCTAGTGGATTGGATTTTGGGGGATCCGGGGAGCTGTTTTTT.

This rearrangement joins TRBV9 to TRBJ2-1; 12 bases are a match to TRBD2. The CDR3 has 14 residues. Germline CDR1 is SGDLS and CDR2 is YYNGEE. Trimming removed 0 bases from V and 8 bases from J; junction bases left unmatched: 0. In DNA, the CDR3 is TGTGCCAGCAGCGTAGGACTAGCGGGGGATGAGCAGTTCTTC. Protein product: CASSVGLAGDEQFF.

V is TRBV6-5 and J is TRBJ2-3, with D perhaps TRBD1 (5 bases). Trimming took off 2 bases at V and 5 bases at J, with 11 bases between the two ends. The CDR3 spans 14 residues. Per germline, CDR1 MNHEY and CDR2 SVGAGI. CDR3 sequence reads: CASSYQGRGDTQYF. The CDR3 DNA follows: TGTGCCAGCAGTTACCAGGGAAGGGGAGATACGCAGTATTTT.

In this sample, this clonotype turned up a few times. The chain has TRBV5-1 and TRBJ1-2, with 7 bases lining up with TRBD1. V was pared by 2 bases and J by 6 bases, with 7 bases of the junction left unmatched. The CDR3 loop spans 14 amino acids. The V gene's germline CDR1 is SGHRS and CDR2 YFSETQ. CDR3: CASSFVQGLNGYTF. The DNA for the CDR3 is TGCGCCAGCAGCTTCGTACAGGGGTTGAATGGCTACACCTTC. Using reference TRBV5-1 and TRBJ1-2 for the parts outside the CDR3, the full variable domain is KAGVTQTPRYLIKTRGQQVTLSCSPISGHRSVSWYQQTPGQGLQFLFEYFSETQRNKGNFPGRFSGRQFSNSRSEMNVSTLELGDSALYLCASSFVQGLNGYTFGSGTRLTVV.

As concerns this clonotype: The junction departs from the called germline gene at one end, perhaps through a read error. The chain is built from TRBV7-7 and TRBJ2-2; 8 bases are shared with TRBD2. The germline V gene has CDR1 SSHAT and CDR2 FNYEAQ (reference sequence). This CDR3 is 13 amino acids long. The CDR3 loop reads CASSATSAGELFF. Here the CDR3 DNA reads TGTGCTAGCAGCGCGACTAGCGCCGGGGAGCTGTTTTTT.

This clonotype was observed at least ten times. The V call is TRBV5-1, the J call TRBJ2-1; no definite D call. This CDR3 has 14 amino acids. Germline V gene lookup returns CDR1 SGHRS and CDR2 YFSETQ. Trimming pared 1 base from V and 3 bases from J, leaving 8 bases between. The CDR3 loop reads CASSLTTGYNEQFF. DNA for the CDR3: TGCGCCAGCAGCTTGACGACTGGCTACAATGAGCAGTTCTTC.

Ten or more counts support this clonotype. The chain is built from TRBV24-1 and TRBJ1-5; D uncertain. In germline, CDR1 is KGHDR, CDR2 SFDVKD. Deletions cut 9 bases from V and 2 bases from J, with 10 bases between. The CDR3 is made up of 13 amino acids. CDR3 sequence reads: CATGSDGNQPQHF. The CDR3 nucleotides read TGTGCCACCGGCTCCGATGGCAATCAGCCCCAGCATTTT.

DNA for the CDR3: TGTGCCAGCAGCCTACTAGCGGGGGGGAGGACCCAGTACTTC. Amino acids: CASSLLAGGRTQYF. The chain uses TRBV2 and TRBJ2-5; 13 bases are shared with TRBD2. Trimming took 6 bases from V and 7 from J; bases not matched to a gene: 5. The length of the CDR3 is 14 residues. Germline-derived CDR1 and CDR2 are SNHLY and FYNNEI.